This TCR beta chain was profiled in a study of CD8 T cells in Susac syndrome. After extraction with the RNeasy kit, 0.5 to 1 ug of the RNA was reverse transcribed using random hexamers. TCRdb fed the immunoSEQ multiplex PCR reads into MiXCR, producing one record per CDR3 protein. The data show 100,000 to 150,000 distinct CDR3 sequences, approximately 94% seen once. The germline V gene encodes CDR1 SGHRS and CDR2 YFSETQ. The CDR3 is 13 amino acids. V lost 3 bases, J lost 0 bases, and 6 bases lay in between. The J gene is TRBJ1-1, the V gene TRBV5-1; D uncertain. The source is a human donor with multiple sclerosis. Sequencing was performed on CD4+ T cells from PBMCs. The CDR3 sequence is CASSSVLNTEAFF. DNA for the CDR3: TGCGCCAGCAGCTCCGTACTGAACACTGAAGCTTTCTTT.